This T cell receptor beta chain was recorded in a study of T cells in Graves' hyperthyroidism and ophthalmopathy (dated by TCRdb to between 2019 and 2020). Looking at the study overall: Peripheral blood samples were taken at initial diagnosis, before any treatment was given. To identify TCR V-J signatures that set the groups apart, the researchers used a discovery cohort of more than 95 patients, made up of 40 to 45 with Graves' ophthalmopathy and about 59 with stable Graves' hyperthyroidism. An independent validation cohort of some 18 hyperthyroidism patients and approximately 17 patients who later progressed to ophthalmopathy tested prospective prediction of ophthalmopathy. The 75 to 100 discovery patients were randomly split 7:3 into training and test sets. In more than 5 Graves' hyperthyroidism patients, the study also compared T-cell repertoires from thyroid tissue with T-cell repertoires from blood. Following sampling, methimazole starting at 30 mg daily was given to hyperthyroidism patients, and high-dose intravenous methylprednisolone was given to ophthalmopathy patients. According to the paper, TCR Vbeta CDR3 sequencing was carried out on about 140 peripheral blood samples, which came from over 40 ophthalmopathy, around 75 hyperthyroidism and roughly 17 progressor patients. The full study reports these points: A model built on a 13 V-J signature distinguished ophthalmopathy from stable hyperthyroidism, reaching 85% to 90% sensitivity and about 81% specificity in cross-validation and 80%/75% in testing. During validation, the model predicted progression to ophthalmopathy a median of approximately 6.5 months ahead of onset, with almost 71% sensitivity and 72.22% specificity. Blood samples also contained most of the expanded thyroid clonotypes (frequency above 0.001), which suggests that blood repertoires may reflect thyroid immune responses. No statistical method was used to set the sample size in advance, and investigators knew the group allocation.

Amplification of TCR beta CDR3 regions was carried out from RNA transcripts. The first round of RT-PCR for the TCR CDR3 was performed with the HTBI primer set and the Qiagen OneStep RT-PCR kit. Libraries were constructed in a second round of multiplex PCR, after which size selection and purification were performed. The libraries were sequenced on an Illumina HiSeq2000 using paired-end 100 bp reads. The authors' analysis ran thus. SOAPnuke was used to process the raw data, removing reads that contained adapters or uncalled bases, had a mean Phred below 15, or lacked an exact match to the constant primer or identifier. High-quality paired reads were merged using COPE v1.2.5, and each unique nucleotide sequence was defined as a clonotype. MiTCR v1.1 was used to align the clonotypes against IMGT TRBV, TRBD and TRBJ reference segments. The analysis was restricted to V-J combinations with a frequency above 0.0001, which together covered around 99% of the repertoires. The TCS score was defined as the ratio of F50 (clonal expansion) to E x V (chaos), calculated using BLOSUM62-based TCRdist between CDR3 peptides within each V-J. Welch's t-statistics and random forest reduced around 550 V-J features to 13, which were used in a naive Bayes classifier (R e1071). The raw public data were reprocessed by TCRdb itself: fastp quality trimming at Q25, MiXCR clonotype calling, in-frame beta chains only. Rows with one shared CDR3 protein collapse into an entry with the most common genes and DNA. These V and J calls are TCRdb output, not the study's own analysis. This sample lists some 600,000 distinct CDR3 sequences; about 14% were detected once. The ten largest clones add up to 5.8% of the sample.

The CDR3 contains 15 residues, cysteine and phenylalanine counted. Of all the DNA, just the CDR3 is kept, 45 bases in frame from base 1. V has 2 bases trimmed and J has 4 bases trimmed; junction bases matching no gene number 4. As encoded in the germline V gene, CDR1 is SGHRS while CDR2 is YFSETQ. As regards this clonotype: Its antigen is currently not known. No base-level quality is on record; no much larger clone is a single base apart.

Hyperthyroidism patients were newly diagnosed, had a disease duration of under 2 months, and were aged 18 to 65 years. Patients with uncontrolled infections, other autoimmune diseases, pregnancy or lactation were excluded. Diagnoses were based on clinical symptoms, serum thyroxine and TRAb, thyroid ultrasound and orbital computed tomography. Blood from progressor patients was drawn when they were first diagnosed with hyperthyroidism, before any ophthalmopathy symptoms appeared. PBMCs were isolated from approximately 10 ml of fresh peripheral blood by Ficoll-Paque density gradient centrifugation. Patients classed as progressors first received a Graves' hyperthyroidism diagnosis and then went on to develop ophthalmopathy during follow-up. Total RNA was extracted with Trizol reagent, and quality was checked on an Agilent 2100 Bioanalyzer.

This chain is built from TRBV5-1 and TRBJ2-3, and TRBD2 aligns with 10 junction nucleotides. Sequences were obtained from blood. This sequence originates from a woman aged 25-40 years with Graves' hyperthyroidism that later progressed to Graves' ophthalmopathy. The bases are TGCGCCAGCAGCTTCGGGACTAGCGTCGCAGATACGCAGTATTTT. The encoded protein is CASSFGTSVADTQYF.